The clone carrying this TCR beta chain was counted ten times or more. The antigen is not known. One entry per CDR3 protein results from TCRdb running MiXCR on the multiplex PCR reads. This table has 150,000 to 200,000 distinct CDR3 sequences, 30% to 40% appearing once. The record originates from a study of breast tumors, draining lymph nodes, adjacent tissues. Study results and limitations: The lymph node origin of tumor T cells was framed as consistent with a hypothesis, not demonstrated.

The germline gives CDR1 MNHNS, CDR2 SASEGT. V dropped 10 bases and J dropped 13; count of bases not matched to a gene: 19. The CDR3 sequence is 14 residues long. Breast cancer patients provided tissue from their axillary draining lymph nodes. V and J are TRBV6-1 and TRBJ1-2; 9 nucleotides match TRBD1. The material sequenced was axillary lymph node tissue. The receptor comes from a female donor with breast cancer. Some clones in this sample may be carry-over from other donors' samples. The CDR3 here is CATPPRTGQGVPTF. CDR3 coding DNA: TGTGCCACCCCCCCGAGGACGGGACAGGGCGTTCCCACCTTC.